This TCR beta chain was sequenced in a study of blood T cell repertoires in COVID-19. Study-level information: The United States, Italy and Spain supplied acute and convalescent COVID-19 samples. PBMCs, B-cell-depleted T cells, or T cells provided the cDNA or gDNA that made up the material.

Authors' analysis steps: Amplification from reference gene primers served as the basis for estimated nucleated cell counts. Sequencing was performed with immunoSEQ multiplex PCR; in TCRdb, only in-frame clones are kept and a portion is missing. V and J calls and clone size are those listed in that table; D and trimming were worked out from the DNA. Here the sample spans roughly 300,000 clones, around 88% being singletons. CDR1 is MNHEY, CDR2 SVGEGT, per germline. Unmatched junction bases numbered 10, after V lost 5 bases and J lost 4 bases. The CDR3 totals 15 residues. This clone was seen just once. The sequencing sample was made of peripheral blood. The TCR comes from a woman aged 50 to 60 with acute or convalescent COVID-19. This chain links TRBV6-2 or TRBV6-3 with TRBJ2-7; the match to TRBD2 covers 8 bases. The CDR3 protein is CASSRWSGRGYEQYF. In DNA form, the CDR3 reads TGTGCCAGCAGTAGGTGGAGCGGGAGAGGGTACGAGCAGTACTTC.